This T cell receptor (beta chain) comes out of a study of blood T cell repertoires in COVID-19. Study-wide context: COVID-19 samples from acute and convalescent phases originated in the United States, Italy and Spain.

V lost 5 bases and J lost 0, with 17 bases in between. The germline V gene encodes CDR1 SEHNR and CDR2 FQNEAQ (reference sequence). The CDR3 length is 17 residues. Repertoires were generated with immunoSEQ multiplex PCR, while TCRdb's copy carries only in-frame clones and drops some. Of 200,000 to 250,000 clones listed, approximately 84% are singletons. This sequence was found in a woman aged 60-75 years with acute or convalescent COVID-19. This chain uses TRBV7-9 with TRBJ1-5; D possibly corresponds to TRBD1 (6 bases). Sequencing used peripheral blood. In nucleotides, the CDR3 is TGTGCCAGCAGCGGGTCCCGGGACATAGATAGCAATCAGCCCCAGCATTTT. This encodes CASSGSRDIDSNQPQHF.